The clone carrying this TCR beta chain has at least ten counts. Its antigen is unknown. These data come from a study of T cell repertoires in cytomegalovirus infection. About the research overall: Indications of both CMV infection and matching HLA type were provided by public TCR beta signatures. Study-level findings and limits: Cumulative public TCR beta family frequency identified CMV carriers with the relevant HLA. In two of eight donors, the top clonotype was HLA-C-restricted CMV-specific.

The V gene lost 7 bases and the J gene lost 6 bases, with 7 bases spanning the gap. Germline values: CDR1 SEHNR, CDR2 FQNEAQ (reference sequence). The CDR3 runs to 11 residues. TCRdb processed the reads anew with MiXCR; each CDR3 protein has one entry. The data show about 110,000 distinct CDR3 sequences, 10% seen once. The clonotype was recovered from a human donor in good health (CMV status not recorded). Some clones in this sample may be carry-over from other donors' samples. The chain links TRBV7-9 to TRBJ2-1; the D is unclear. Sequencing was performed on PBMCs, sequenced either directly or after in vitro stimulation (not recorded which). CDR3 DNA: TGTGCCAGCACCTTGGGCAATGAGCAGTTCTTC. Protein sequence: CASTLGNEQFF.